This T cell receptor (beta chain) was observed in a study of T cells in localized non-small cell lung cancer. Produced via immunoSEQ multiplex PCR; TCRdb's table is partial and in-frame only. Of about 75,000 clones listed, approximately 80% are singletons. V shed 6 bases, J shed 1 base, and the junction held 3 bases outside the gene matches. This CDR3 spans 12 amino acids. CDR1 and CDR2 (germline): SQVTM, ANQGSEA. The clonotype was recovered from a female donor at least 60 years old with stage I lung adenocarcinoma. The sequenced sample was peripheral blood, obtained before any cancer treatment. The chain joins TRBV29-1 to TRBJ2-7; 7 bases are shared with TRBD1. For the CDR3, the DNA is TGCAGCGTCTGGGACAGATCCTACGAGCAGTACTTC. Encoded protein: CSVWDRSYEQYF.